The 22 T cell receptor beta chains listed next were all sequenced from one sample in a study of T cells in Graves' hyperthyroidism and ophthalmopathy. RNA transcripts yielded amplified TCR beta CDR3 regions. HTBI primers were employed in a first-round RT-PCR of the TCR CDR3. MiXCR was run by TCRdb on the multiplex PCR reads, yielding one entry per CDR3 protein. This repertoire shows 490,000 or so distinct CDR3 sequences, around a fifth found once; its top ten account for approximately 54%. Sequencing was done on a sample of blood. These receptors originate from an older woman with Graves' ophthalmopathy.

This clonotype appeared a few times. The J gene is TRBJ2-7, the V gene TRBV25-1; 9 bases fit TRBD1. With 6 bases clipped from V and 6 bases from J, the junction kept 6 bases outside the gene matches. Germline V gives CDR1 MGHDK, CDR2 SYGVNS. The CDR3 is 13 residues long. In DNA form, the CDR3 reads TGTGCCAGCAGGAGGACAGGGGCGGGCGAGCAGTACTTC. Its translation: CASRRTGAGEQYF.

The chain couples TRBV6-2 or TRBV6-3 to TRBJ2-7; 8 bases map to TRBD2. CDR1 is MNHEY and CDR2 is SVGEGT in the germline V gene. The V segment lost 8 bases and the J segment 0 bases; nucleotides outside the gene matches: 3. The CDR3 is made up of 13 amino acids. CDR3 region: CASETSGSYEQYF. The CDR3 bases are TGTGCCAGCGAAACTAGCGGCTCCTACGAGCAGTACTTC.

V usage is TRBV9 and J usage is TRBJ2-1; D unresolved. CDR1 and CDR2 from the germline V gene are SGDLS and YYNGEE. V lost 3 bases and J lost 0, with 7 bases in between. CDR3 length: 14 residues. This CDR3 reads CASSDGPSYNEQFF. CDR3 DNA sequence: TGTGCCAGCAGCGACGGGCCCTCCTACAATGAGCAGTTCTTC.

J is TRBJ2-1 and V is TRBV20-1; D perhaps matches TRBD2 (6 bases). Deletions cut 3 bases from V and 1 base from J, with 10 bases between. This CDR3 contains 14 residues. The V gene's germline CDR1 is DFQATT and CDR2 SNEGSKA (reference sequence). CDR3 DNA sequence: TGCAGTGCTAGCGGGAGTGGGTCCTACAATGAGCAGTTCTTC. It codes for CSASGSGSYNEQFF.

In its sample, this clonotype was seen a few times. The rearrangement links TRBV15 to TRBJ1-4; no clear D. The CDR3 has 14 residues. Trimming removed 2 bases at V and 4 bases at J, with 8 bases between. Germline CDR1 is LNHNV and CDR2 is YYDKDF (reference sequence). CDR3 residues: CATSRTTSNEKLFF. CDR3 sequence (DNA): TGTGCCACCAGCAGAACCACAAGTAATGAAAAACTGTTTTTT.

This clonotype came up a few times. The genes are TRBV7-2 and TRBJ2-1; D call uncertain. V was shortened by 0 bases and J by 2 bases, with 8 bases between the two germline ends. The CDR3 spans 15 residues. Germline loops: CDR1 SGHTA, CDR2 FQGNSA. In DNA form, the CDR3 reads TGTGCCAGCAGCTTAGCTTTGGCTACCTACAATGAGCAGTTCTTC. Its translation: CASSLALATYNEQFF.

V is TRBV4-2 and J is TRBJ1-4; D gene ambiguous. From germline, CDR1 is LGHNA and CDR2 YNFKEQ. The CDR3 sequence is 13 residues long. V lost 0 bases and J lost 8, with 7 bases in between. CDR3 sequence: CASSQDNAEKLFF. For the CDR3, the DNA is TGTGCCAGCAGCCAAGATAATGCGGAAAAACTGTTTTTT.

This clonotype was counted a few times. This chain uses TRBV7-2 with TRBJ2-3, with D tentatively TRBD1 (6 bases). CDR1 is SGHTA, CDR2 FQGNSA, per germline. V lost 2 bases and J 5 bases, leaving 8 bases between the germline ends. This CDR3 has 13 residues. The CDR3 reads CASSLRGKDTQYF. CDR3 in DNA: TGTGCCAGCAGCTTAAGGGGGAAAGATACGCAGTATTTT.

Only a few counts were recorded for this clonotype. This rearrangement joins TRBV19 to TRBJ1-2, with 7 bases identical to TRBD1. In germline, CDR1 is LNHDA, CDR2 SQIVND (reference sequence). There are 14 residues in the CDR3. J gave up 4 bases and V 6 bases, and 8 bases lay outside the gene matches. For the CDR3, the DNA is TGTGCCAGTAGCGTGGGACAGCAGATCTATGGCTACACCTTC. Its translation is CASSVGQQIYGYTF.

The chain employs TRBV20-1 and TRBJ2-7, with 8 bases aligning to TRBD2. This CDR3 is built from 15 residues. Germline lookup yields CDR1 DFQATT and CDR2 SNEGSKA (reference sequence). Trimming took 6 bases from V and 7 from J; bases not matched to a gene: 17. CDR3 nucleotide sequence: TGCAGTGCGACTCCCCCAACGGGAGGGAAAATGGAGCAGTACTTC. Encoded protein: CSATPPTGGKMEQYF.

The chain carries TRBV6-1 and TRBJ1-5, with 7 nucleotides matching TRBD1. The junction had 6 bases not matched to a gene; V was cut back by 10 bases and J by 3 bases. The germline V gene encodes CDR1 MNHNS and CDR2 SASEGT. The CDR3 spans 13 residues. CDR3 DNA sequence: TGTGCCACCCGACAGGGATTCAATCAGCCCCAGCATTTT. Amino acid sequence: CATRQGFNQPQHF.

This clonotype showed up many times. The chain employs TRBV30 and TRBJ1-2; D not certain. This CDR3 comprises 14 residues. Germline lookup yields CDR1 GTSNPN and CDR2 SVGIG (reference sequence). Trimming took 3 bases from V and 4 from J, leaving 15 bases between them. CDR3 sequence reads: CAWSSRSEGYGYTF. Here the CDR3 DNA reads TGTGCCTGGAGCAGCCGTTCGGAGGGCTATGGCTACACCTTC.

The V and J genes are TRBV30 and TRBJ1-1; D gene unclear. CDR3 size: 13 residues. V lost 0 bases and J lost 6, with 11 bases in between. CDR1 is GTSNPN, CDR2 SVGIG, per germline (reference sequence). CDR3 sequence reads: CAWSVPPVAEAFF. The CDR3 coding sequence is TGTGCCTGGAGTGTCCCTCCCGTGGCTGAAGCTTTCTTT.

The chain couples TRBV5-5 to TRBJ2-2; no clear D. This CDR3 has 15 residues. The germline V gene encodes CDR1 SGHKS and CDR2 YYEKEE (reference sequence). Trimming left V 4 bases short and J 3 bases short, with 13 bases between. The CDR3 region has the DNA TGTGCCAGCAGCCCGGCTGGGTCTCACACCGGGGAGCTGTTTTTT. It encodes CASSPAGSHTGELFF.

Only a few counts were recorded for this clonotype. The chain combines TRBV19 with TRBJ1-2; D might be TRBD1 (6 bases). The V gene's germline CDR1 is LNHDA and CDR2 SQIVND (reference sequence). Trimming removed 6 bases from V and 0 bases from J, with 23 bases in between. The CDR3 length is 18 residues. For the CDR3, the DNA is TGTGCCAGTAGGAGAACCGGGACACCGCCGTTAGCTAACTATGGCTACACCTTC. Amino acid sequence: CASRRTGTPPLANYGYTF.

This clonotype was observed at least ten times. The chain uses TRBV2 and TRBJ1-5; D unclear. The V end was cut by 5 bases, the J end by 1 base, with 12 bases between. The CDR3 covers 15 residues. From germline, CDR1 is SNHLY and CDR2 FYNNEI. This CDR3 is CASSRTHWSNQPQHF. The CDR3 DNA reads as TGTGCCAGCAGTCGAACTCATTGGAGCAATCAGCCCCAGCATTTT.

The sample holds many counts of this clonotype. DNA of the CDR3: TGTGCCAGCAGGTCCGACAATCAGCCCCAGCATTTT. Translation gives CASRSDNQPQHF. This chain links TRBV28 with TRBJ1-5, with no clear D. The CDR3 sequence is 12 residues long. The V end lost 6 bases, the J end lost 3 bases, and 6 bases lay between the germline ends. Germline lookup yields CDR1 MDHEN and CDR2 SYDVKM.

The chain carries TRBV12-3 or TRBV12-4 and TRBJ2-7; 10 bases align to TRBD1. The CDR3 consists of 15 residues. After removal of 7 bases from V and 3 bases from J, the junction contained 9 bases not matched to a gene. The CDR3 is CASTRGDRGFYEQYF. CDR3 in DNA: TGTGCCAGCACCCGAGGGGACAGGGGTTTCTACGAGCAGTACTTC.

The V and J genes are TRBV6-1 and TRBJ2-7; D might be TRBD1 (5 bases). CDR1 and CDR2 from the germline V gene are MNHNS and SASEGT. V shed 8 bases and J shed 7 bases, with 24 bases lying between them. This CDR3 has 15 amino acids. The CDR3: CASEEIGVPVGEQYF. In DNA, the CDR3 is TGTGCCAGCGAGGAGATAGGGGTCCCTGTAGGGGAGCAGTACTTC.

This clonotype appeared a few times. The chain combines TRBV10-2 with TRBJ2-7; D remains ambiguous. This CDR3 has 13 amino acids. Germline CDR1 WSHSY, CDR2 SAAADI. Trimming removed 4 bases from V and 5 bases from J, with 12 bases in between. This CDR3 is CASSGFLLDEQYF. DNA of the CDR3: TGCGCCAGCAGTGGATTCCTCCTGGACGAGCAGTACTTC.

The chain joins TRBV25-1 to TRBJ2-7, with 9 bases identical to TRBD2. V lost 4 bases, J lost 3 bases, and 7 bases stayed unmatched. Germline-derived CDR1 and CDR2 are MGHDK and SYGVNS. This CDR3 comprises 15 residues. CDR3 region: CASSAPGLALYEQYF. As DNA, the CDR3 is TGTGCCAGCAGTGCTCCGGGACTAGCCCTCTACGAGCAGTACTTC.

This clonotype was counted many times. The V and J genes are TRBV6-1 and TRBJ1-2, with 9 bases fitting TRBD1. Germline assignment: CDR1 MNHNS and CDR2 SASEGT. The length of the CDR3 is 14 residues. The J segment lost 3 bases and the V segment lost 6 bases, leaving 5 bases of the junction unmatched. CDR3 in amino acids: CASRGWTGDYGYTF. Written as DNA, the CDR3 is TGTGCCAGCAGAGGATGGACAGGGGACTATGGCTACACCTTC.